This T cell receptor (beta chain) was profiled in a study of blood T cell repertoires in COVID-19. Study-level background: Sources were T cells, B-cell-depleted T cells, or PBMCs; the material itself was cDNA or gDNA.

This CDR3 has 14 residues. V dropped 1 base and J dropped 4 bases, with 11 bases sitting between them. Per germline, CDR1 MGHRA and CDR2 YSYEKL. The repertoire was sequenced with immunoSEQ multiplex PCR; TCRdb's copy has only in-frame clones and lacks some. This table has over 200,000 clones, around 88% appearing once. Sequenced sample: peripheral blood. The rearrangement uses TRBV4-1 and TRBJ2-7; the D gene is possibly TRBD1 (5 bases). The receptor was derived from a man at least 80 years old with acute or convalescent COVID-19. The CDR3 reads CASSQAGFPYEQYF. CDR3 DNA: TGCGCCAGCAGCCAAGCAGGGTTCCCATACGAGCAGTACTTC.